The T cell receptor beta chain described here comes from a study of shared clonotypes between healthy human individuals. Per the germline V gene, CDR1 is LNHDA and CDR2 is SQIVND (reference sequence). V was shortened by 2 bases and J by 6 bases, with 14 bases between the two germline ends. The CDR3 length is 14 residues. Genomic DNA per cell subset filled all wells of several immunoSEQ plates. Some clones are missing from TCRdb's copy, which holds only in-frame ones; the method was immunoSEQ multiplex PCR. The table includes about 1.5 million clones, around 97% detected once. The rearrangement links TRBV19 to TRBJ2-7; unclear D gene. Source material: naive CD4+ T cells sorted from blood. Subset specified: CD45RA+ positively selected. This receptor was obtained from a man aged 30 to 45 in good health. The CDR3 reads CASSILGNTREQYF. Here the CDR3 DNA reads TGTGCCAGTAGTATACTGGGCAACACGCGCGAGCAGTACTTC.